The rows below give T cell receptor beta chains drawn from one sample of a study of T-cell reconstitution after alpha-beta-depleted transplantation in children. TCRdb passed the PCR reads through MiXCR, listing each CDR3 protein once. The sample has about 180,000 distinct CDR3 sequences; approximately 10% are singletons. The sequencing here drew on PBMCs, taken before TCRalphabeta/CD19-depleted stem cell transplant. The receptors stem from a boy younger than 10 with acute myeloid leukemia, due to receive a stem cell transplant. Each CDR3 is given with its conserved first and last residue. D genes are given only for firm matches. Each size is once, few, many, or a class for an expanded clone.

J	size	length	D	V	CDR3	DNA
TRBJ1-5	many	13	.	TRBV5-1	CASSLWGGQPQHF	TGCGCCAGCAGCTTGTGGGGAGGGCAGCCCCAGCATTTT
TRBJ2-4	many	15	TRBD2	TRBV20-1	CSASGGGAHPNIQYF	TGCAGTGCTAGTGGCGGGGGGGCCCATCCAAACATTCAGTACTTC
TRBJ1-5	many	14	.	TRBV19	CASSYGLGNQPQHF	TGTGCCAGTAGCTATGGACTAGGGAATCAGCCCCAGCATTTT
TRBJ1-6	many	12	.	TRBV7-3	CASGRGSSPLHF	TGTGCCAGTGGACGGGGGAGTTCACCCCTCCACTTT
TRBJ1-1	many	13	.	TRBV10-3	CAISEGVNTEAFF	TGTGCCATCAGTGAAGGGGTGAACACTGAAGCTTTCTTT
TRBJ2-1	many	15	TRBD2	TRBV12-3/TRBV12-4	CASSSPRGRLGEQFF	TGTGCCAGCAGTTCCCCTCGCGGGAGGTTAGGTGAGCAGTTCTTC
TRBJ1-1	many	16	TRBD1	TRBV20-1	CSARGDVDRGSPEAFF	TGCAGTGCTAGAGGGGACGTGGACAGGGGGTCGCCTGAAGCTTTCTTT
TRBJ2-3	many	16	.	TRBV5-1	CASSFGLQHLTDTQYF	TGCGCCAGCAGCTTCGGACTACAGCACTTAACAGATACGCAGTATTTT
TRBJ1-2	many	13	.	TRBV28	CASRVRRDYGYTF	TGTGCCAGCAGAGTCCGGCGGGACTATGGCTACACCTTC
TRBJ2-1	many	14	.	TRBV6-4	CASSDSTDTNEQFF	TGTGCCAGCAGTGACTCGACGGACACCAATGAGCAGTTCTTC
TRBJ2-1	many	16	TRBD2	TRBV7-8	CASSLALTSDYNEQFF	TGTGCCAGCAGCTTAGCTCTGACTAGCGACTACAATGAGCAGTTCTTC
TRBJ2-1	many	16	.	TRBV5-5	CASSLGSSGRFDEQFF	TGTGCCAGCAGCTTGGGATCGTCGGGGAGATTTGATGAGCAGTTCTTC
TRBJ1-1	many	14	.	TRBV5-5	CASSLIAGNTEAFF	TGTGCCAGCAGCTTGATCGCAGGGAACACTGAAGCTTTCTTT